The clone carrying this T cell receptor (beta chain) has at least ten counts. Unique molecular identifiers, one per molecule, were present on every TCR cDNA molecule. Via MiXCR, TCRdb re-called the 5' RACE reads, giving one row per CDR3 protein. In the table there are roughly 21,000 distinct CDR3 sequences, 3.3% of which are singletons. After removal of 8 bases from V and 7 bases from J, the junction contained 5 bases not matched to a gene. Germline V gene lookup returns CDR1 ENHRY and CDR2 SYGVKD. This CDR3 is built from 13 residues. Specified time point: sample taken at primary tumor resection. A total of approximately 77 untreated early-stage non-small cell lung cancer patients served as donors. The data were taken from a study of spatial heterogeneity in lung cancer. Looking at the study overall: More than 9.5 raw reads, on average, carried each unique TCR and UMI combination.

The rearrangement uses TRBV10-3 and TRBJ1-2, with 12 bases that match TRBD1. The sequenced sample was PBMCs, obtained at surgery. The receptor was isolated from a female donor with early-stage non-small cell lung cancer. For the CDR3, the DNA is TGTGCCATCGGGGGACAGGGGGCGAGTGGCTACACCTTC. Protein product: CAIGGQGASGYTF.